A selection of T cell receptor beta chains follows, all from one sample in a study of beta chain features in type 1 diabetes. Profiling relied on immunoSEQ multiplex PCR, and the TCRdb table lists in-frame clones only, not all of them. The sample consists of 250,000 to 350,000 clones, less than 15% of them appearing once. The specimen was central memory CD4+ T cells from blood. The receptors come from a man aged 30 to 45 in good health. Each CDR3 is given with its conserved first and last residue. Size tells how often a clone was seen (once, few, many) or the class of an expanded clone, and some rows leave it out.

abundance,j_gene,v_gene,CDR3aa
-,TRBJ2-3,TRBV6-5,CASSLRTQRDTQYF
-,TRBJ2-3,TRBV7-9,CASSLKGNTDTQYF
-,TRBJ1-1,TRBV5-6,CASSWGGLSSNSEAFF
few,TRBJ2-6,TRBV2,CASSEEVSGANVLTF
few,TRBJ1-1,TRBV7-2,CASSLARTGRNTEAFF
-,TRBJ2-5,TRBV5-1,CASSTAGTSGAVQYF
few,TRBJ2-6,TRBV1,CTSSQDGDRGLLNSGANVLTF
-,TRBJ2-3,TRBV1,CTSSPGGLAGDNTDTQYF
few,TRBJ2-3,TRBV11-2,CASSLWRAVDTQYF
many,TRBJ1-1,TRBV5-4,CASSQNRGSGTEAFF
-,-,TRBV27,CASSLTVASNYEQYF
-,TRBJ2-2,TRBV19,CASSIPISTGELFF
-,TRBJ2-2,TRBV11-2,CASSLVQGATGELFF
-,TRBJ2-5,TRBV7-2,CASSLSTSETQYF
few,TRBJ2-3,TRBV4-3,CASSQEFWGKQRPDTQYF
few,TRBJ1-3,TRBV30,CAWSAHTTGSGNTIYF
few,TRBJ2-3,TRBV11-1,CASSHDSTDTQYF
-,TRBJ1-3,TRBV15,CATSRDLGQGDTIYF
few,TRBJ2-2,TRBV4-3,CASSQEGSDFTGELFF
-,TRBJ2-3,TRBV11-2,CASSLTGAAIGGADTQYF
few,TRBJ2-1,TRBV7-2,CASSKSGNSYNEQFF
few,TRBJ2-7,TRBV6-5,CVRAGSLQTYEQYF
-,TRBJ1-6,TRBV6-6,CASRAGAEELHF
-,TRBJ1-2,TRBV6-5,CASVGGLGYTF
many,TRBJ1-3,TRBV19,CASSIGGNTIYF
few,TRBJ2-2,TRBV7-6,CASSYGTATNTGELFF
few,TRBJ2-2,TRBV5-6,CASSPPGQGVRNFAGELFF
few,TRBJ1-1,TRBV5-6,CASSLTGPPEAFF
-,TRBJ2-3,TRBV5-1,CASSLVSGGTDTQYF
few,TRBJ2-1,TRBV11-3,CASSLDRSYNEQFF
few,TRBJ2-1,TRBV7-3,CASSIGQKGNEQFF
-,TRBJ2-1,TRBV30,CAWSIGSSSYNEQFF
-,TRBJ1-5,TRBV7-9,CASSLVGREHQPQHF
many,TRBJ2-1,TRBV2,CASSRTQGTSSQNEQFF
-,TRBJ1-2,TRBV7-8,CASSLGRNNYGYTF
-,TRBJ1-4,TRBV6-5,CASSRTASNEKLFF
-,TRBJ1-2,TRBV5-6,CASSPGTEPGHTF
-,TRBJ1-2,TRBV29-1,CSVEDAGNYGYTF
few,TRBJ2-2,TRBV19,CATTGQATNTGELFF
few,TRBJ2-3,TRBV5-1,CASSSEGTDTQYF
-,TRBJ1-2,TRBV5-6,CASSLASPAGGYTF
many,TRBJ2-3,TRBV2,CASSGRGLRTDTQYF
-,TRBJ2-1,TRBV4-1,CASSQVWEGDEQFF
-,TRBJ1-3,TRBV5-1,CASRDSVGNTIYF
-,TRBJ2-1,TRBV4-3,CASSLDRGSNEQFF
few,TRBJ2-2,TRBV7-9,CASSSDTYPGGELFF
few,TRBJ2-3,TRBV6-5,CASSYTAFTDTQYF
-,TRBJ1-6,TRBV7-2,CASTTPGGKSPLHF